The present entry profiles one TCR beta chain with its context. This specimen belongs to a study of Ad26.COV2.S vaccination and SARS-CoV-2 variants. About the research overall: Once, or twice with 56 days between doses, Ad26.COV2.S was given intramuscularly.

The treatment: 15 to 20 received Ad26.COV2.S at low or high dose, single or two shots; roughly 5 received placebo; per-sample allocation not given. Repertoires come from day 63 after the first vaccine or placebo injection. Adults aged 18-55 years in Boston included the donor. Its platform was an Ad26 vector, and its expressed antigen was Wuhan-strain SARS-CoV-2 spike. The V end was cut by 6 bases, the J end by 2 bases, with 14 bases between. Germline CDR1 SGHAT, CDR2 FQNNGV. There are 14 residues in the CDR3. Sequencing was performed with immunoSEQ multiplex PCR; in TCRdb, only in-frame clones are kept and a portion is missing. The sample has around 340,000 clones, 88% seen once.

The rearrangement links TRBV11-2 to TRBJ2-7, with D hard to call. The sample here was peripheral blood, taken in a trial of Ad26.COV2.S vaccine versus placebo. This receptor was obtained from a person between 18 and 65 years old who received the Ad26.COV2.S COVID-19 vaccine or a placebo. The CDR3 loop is CASRSRQGTYEQYF. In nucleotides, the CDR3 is TGTGCCAGCAGATCGAGACAAGGTACCTACGAGCAGTACTTC.